The clone carrying this TCR beta chain was counted only a few times. The data derive from a study of Ad26.COV2.S vaccination and SARS-CoV-2 variants. Treatment of the sample: some 19 received Ad26.COV2.S at low or high dose, single or two shots; several received placebo; per-sample allocation not given. Material that was analyzed had been drawn on day 63 after the first vaccine or placebo injection. In Boston, the donor was an adult between 18-55 years of age. Profiled with immunoSEQ multiplex PCR; TCRdb holds only in-frame clones, not every one. The data show about 400,000 clones, roughly 90% seen once. The CDR3 is 15 amino acids.

Here the sequenced sample was peripheral blood, taken in a trial of Ad26.COV2.S vaccine versus placebo. The chain is built from TRBV21-1 and TRBJ1-3. TRBV21-1 is a listed pseudogene. This clonotype was obtained from a person between 18 and 59 years old who received the Ad26.COV2.S COVID-19 vaccine or a placebo. CDR3 in DNA: TGTGCCAGCAGCAACCCCCGGTGGCCTGGAAACACCATATATTTT. Its translation is CASSNPRWPGNTIYF.